These T cell receptor beta chains were read from a single sample in a study of cytomegalovirus exposure and HLA in healthy donors. TCRdb's copy holds only in-frame clones and misses some; the assay was immunoSEQ multiplex PCR. The table has almost 70,000 clones, under 80% seen once. The sample taken for sequencing was PBMCs. These receptors all come from a male donor in good health and CMV-seropositive. The CDR3 runs from the conserved cysteine through the conserved F or W. D genes are given only for firm matches. Size tells how often a clone was seen (once, few, many) or the class of an expanded clone, and some rows leave it out.

size: NA
J: TRBJ1-2
D: TRBD1
V: TRBV7-2
CDR3: CASSPYEGTGYDYGYTF
DNA: TGTGCCAGCAGCCCATACGAAGGGACAGGGTACGACTATGGCTACACCTTC

size: many
J: TRBJ2-1
D: TRBD1
V: TRBV11-3
CDR3: CASSPRDSPNEQFF
DNA: TGTGCCAGCAGCCCCAGGGACAGCCCTAATGAGCAGTTCTTC

size: few
J: TRBJ2-3
D: NA
V: TRBV7-6
CDR3: CASSPREDLDTQYF
DNA: TGTGCCAGCAGCCCGCGTGAGGATCTAGATACGCAGTATTTT

size: NA
J: TRBJ2-1
D: TRBD2
V: TRBV7-2
CDR3: CASSYEGLASYNEQFF
DNA: TGTGCCAGCAGCTACGAGGGACTAGCGAGCTACAATGAGCAGTTCTTC

size: NA
J: TRBJ2-7
D: TRBD1
V: TRBV5-1
CDR3: CASSPGRGTGSYEQYF
DNA: TGCGCCAGCAGCCCCGGGCGCGGGACAGGGTCCTACGAGCAGTACTTC

size: NA
J: TRBJ1-4
D: NA
V: TRBV19
CDR3: CASMGGATNEKLFF
DNA: TGTGCCAGTATGGGGGGGGCGACTAATGAAAAACTGTTTTTT

size: few
J: TRBJ1-5
D: TRBD1
V: TRBV4-1
CDR3: CASSQTGQGAKQPQHF
DNA: TGCGCCAGCAGCCAAACGGGACAGGGGGCGAAGCAGCCCCAGCATTTT

size: few
J: TRBJ2-3
D: NA
V: TRBV7-9
CDR3: CASSMRDTQYF
DNA: TGTGCCAGCAGTATGAGGGATACGCAGTATTTT

size: NA
J: TRBJ1-5
D: NA
V: TRBV27
CDR3: CASTPSRGQPQHF
DNA: TGTGCCAGCACCCCGAGTAGGGGGCAGCCCCAGCATTTT

size: NA
J: TRBJ2-2
D: TRBD2
V: TRBV9
CDR3: CASSGKHQGLAGYTGELFF
DNA: TGTGCCAGCAGCGGAAAACATCAGGGACTAGCGGGATACACCGGGGAGCTGTTTTTT

size: once
J: TRBJ2-3
D: TRBD2
V: TRBV7-9
CDR3: CASSLHGRAGDTQYF
DNA: TGTGCCAGCAGCTTACACGGGAGGGCCGGGGATACGCAGTATTTT

size: NA
J: TRBJ1-6
D: NA
V: TRBV5-5
CDR3: CASSFGGNNSPLHF
DNA: TGTGCCAGCAGTTTCGGGGGGAATAATTCACCCCTCCACTTT

size: NA
J: TRBJ1-6
D: NA
V: TRBV6-5
CDR3: CASAVQGNSPLHF
DNA: TGTGCCAGCGCCGTACAGGGAAATTCACCCCTCCACTTT

size: NA
J: TRBJ1-5
D: NA
V: TRBV7-9
CDR3: CSSSSPRGQPQHF
DNA: TGTTCCAGCAGCTCTCCCCGGGGACAGCCCCAGCATTTT

size: few
J: TRBJ2-1
D: NA
V: TRBV10-1
CDR3: CASSERPEANEQFF
DNA: TGCGCCAGCAGTGAGCGTCCTGAAGCCAATGAGCAGTTCTTC

size: NA
J: TRBJ2-3
D: TRBD1
V: TRBV5-1
CDR3: CASSLEGWDRGLTDTQYF
DNA: TGCGCCAGCAGCTTGGAGGGGTGGGACAGGGGCCTCACAGATACGCAGTATTTT

size: NA
J: TRBJ2-1
D: NA
V: TRBV6-5
CDR3: CASRVVEGFNEQFF
DNA: TGTGCCAGCAGGGTCGTGGAGGGATTCAATGAGCAGTTCTTC

size: few
J: TRBJ1-2
D: TRBD1
V: TRBV6-5
CDR3: CASSETGYYGYTF
DNA: TGTGCCAGCAGTGAGACAGGGTACTATGGCTACACCTTC

size: NA
J: TRBJ2-7
D: TRBD1
V: TRBV5-1
CDR3: CASSLQGQGEYEQYF
DNA: TGCGCCAGCAGCTTGCAAGGACAGGGGGAATACGAGCAGTACTTC

size: NA
J: TRBJ2-1
D: TRBD2
V: TRBV10-2
CDR3: CASRAGLAGVYEQFF
DNA: TGCGCCAGCAGGGCAGGACTAGCGGGAGTCTATGAGCAGTTCTTC

size: NA
J: TRBJ2-7
D: TRBD1
V: TRBV6-1
CDR3: CASTLDRWAYEQYF
DNA: TGTGCCAGCACCCTGGACAGGTGGGCCTACGAGCAGTACTTC

size: NA
J: TRBJ2-3
D: TRBD1
V: TRBV19
CDR3: CASNDRGSTDTQYF
DNA: TGTGCCAGTAACGACAGGGGTTCCACAGATACGCAGTATTTT

size: NA
J: TRBJ2-3
D: NA
V: TRBV10-1
CDR3: CASSRRGSDTQYF
DNA: TGCGCCAGCAGCCGGCGGGGCTCGGATACGCAGTATTTT

size: NA
J: TRBJ1-1
D: NA
V: TRBV30
CDR3: CAWSLTPGDTEAFF
DNA: TGTGCCTGGAGCCTGACCCCCGGGGACACTGAAGCTTTCTTT

size: few
J: TRBJ2-5
D: TRBD2
V: TRBV7-3
CDR3: CASSLAGGETQYF
DNA: TGTGCCAGCAGCTTAGCGGGAGGGGAGACCCAGTACTTC

size: NA
J: TRBJ2-5
D: NA
V: TRBV7-9
CDR3: CSSGPATQYF
DNA: TGTTCCAGCGGGCCGGCGACCCAGTACTTC

size: NA
J: TRBJ1-3
D: NA
V: TRBV28
CDR3: CASSPGGSRSGNTIYF
DNA: TGTGCCAGCAGTCCCGGAGGGTCCCGCTCTGGAAACACCATATATTTT

size: once
J: TRBJ2-7
D: NA
V: TRBV5-1
CDR3: CASSSGQTRGHEQYF
DNA: TGCGCCAGCAGCTCCGGACAGACGCGTGGGCACGAGCAGTACTTC

size: few
J: TRBJ1-3
D: TRBD1
V: TRBV5-4
CDR3: CASSLDRALNTIYF
DNA: TGTGCCAGCAGCCTGGACAGGGCGCTAAACACCATATATTTT

size: NA
J: TRBJ2-1
D: TRBD2
V: TRBV7-9
CDR3: CASSPVTSGIGNEQFF
DNA: TGTGCCAGCAGCCCCGTGACTAGCGGGATTGGGAATGAGCAGTTCTTC

size: few
J: TRBJ1-4
D: TRBD1
V: TRBV18
CDR3: CASSSAKGAGEKLFF
DNA: TGTGCCAGCTCATCCGCAAAGGGGGCCGGGGAAAAACTGTTTTTT

size: NA
J: TRBJ1-1
D: NA
V: TRBV4-1
CDR3: CASSQPVGGVGDTEAFF
DNA: TGCGCCAGCAGCCAGCCCGTGGGGGGGGTCGGGGACACTGAAGCTTTCTTT

size: NA
J: TRBJ2-2
D: NA
V: TRBV9
CDR3: CASSTQGGRNTGELFF
DNA: TGTGCCAGCAGCACCCAGGGAGGAAGGAACACCGGGGAGCTGTTTTTT

size: few
J: TRBJ1-2
D: NA
V: TRBV6-1
CDR3: CASSPRTATYGYTF
DNA: TGTGCCAGCAGCCCGAGGACAGCGACATATGGCTACACCTTC

size: few
J: TRBJ1-5
D: NA
V: TRBV6-1
CDR3: CASILSHPSNQPQHF
DNA: TGTGCCAGCATCCTGAGCCACCCTAGCAATCAGCCCCAGCATTTT

size: NA
J: TRBJ2-5
D: TRBD2
V: TRBV7-9
CDR3: CASSSWTSALETQYF
DNA: TGTGCCAGCAGCTCTTGGACTAGCGCCCTAGAGACCCAGTACTTC

size: NA
J: TRBJ2-7
D: NA
V: TRBV29-1
CDR3: CSAWEAGLGYEQYF
DNA: TGCAGTGCGTGGGAGGCAGGGTTGGGCTACGAGCAGTACTTC

size: few
J: TRBJ2-7
D: TRBD1
V: TRBV6-1
CDR3: CASWGQTSYEQYF
DNA: TGTGCCAGCTGGGGACAGACCTCCTACGAGCAGTACTTC

size: NA
J: TRBJ1-1
D: NA
V: TRBV6-5
CDR3: CASRGNVNTEAFF
DNA: TGTGCCAGCCGGGGGAATGTGAACACTGAAGCTTTCTTT

size: NA
J: TRBJ2-7
D: TRBD2
V: TRBV18
CDR3: CASSPPGGGEQYF
DNA: TGTGCCAGCTCACCACCGGGGGGGGGCGAGCAGTACTTC

size: few
J: TRBJ2-2
D: NA
V: TRBV4-1
CDR3: CASREGAVNTGELFF
DNA: TGCGCCAGCAGGGAGGGAGCGGTGAACACCGGGGAGCTGTTTTTT

size: NA
J: TRBJ1-4
D: NA
V: TRBV7-9
CDR3: CASSAFQGGEKLFF
DNA: TGTGCCAGCAGCGCGTTCCAGGGTGGAGAAAAACTGTTTTTT

size: few
J: TRBJ2-5
D: TRBD2
V: TRBV7-2
CDR3: CASSLAGGGETQYF
DNA: TGTGCCAGCAGCTTAGCGGGCGGGGGTGAGACCCAGTACTTC

size: few
J: TRBJ2-2
D: TRBD2
V: TRBV6-4
CDR3: CASSGTSGNTGELFF
DNA: TGTGCCAGCAGTGGGACTAGCGGGAACACCGGGGAGCTGTTTTTT

size: NA
J: TRBJ2-3
D: NA
V: TRBV4-3
CDR3: CASSQVLQGPTDTQYF
DNA: TGCGCCAGCAGCCAAGTCTTACAGGGACCCACAGATACGCAGTATTTT